Below, 25 T cell receptor beta chains from the same sample are listed, as sequenced in a study of CD8+ T cells in alopecia areata. Reverse transcription of extracted RNA yielded cDNA, which provided the sequencing template. Libraries were prepared by immunoSEQ multiplex PCR; TCRdb keeps only in-frame clonotypes and omits some of them. The table lists 200,000 or so clones, approximately 61% of them singletons. This specimen consisted of CD4+ T cells sorted from blood, obtained at week 0. These receptors originate from a human donor with alopecia areata.

CDR3 DNA sequence: TGCAGCGTTGACCTAGCGGGAGCCGAGCAGTTCTTC. Translated: CSVDLAGAEQFF. The genes are TRBV29-1 and TRBJ2-1, with 10 positions matching TRBD2. Germline CDR1 SQVTM, CDR2 ANQGSEA. This CDR3 is 12 amino acids long. Trimming took 3 bases from V and 10 from J; bases not matched to a gene: 3.

The chain employs TRBV29-1 and TRBJ1-4; D may be TRBD1 (5 bases). This CDR3 spans 14 amino acids. Germline CDR1 and CDR2: SQVTM and ANQGSEA. The V and J ends lost 4 bases and 8 bases respectively, with 17 bases between them. The CDR3 sequence: CSVALTRGDEKLFF. Written as DNA, the CDR3 is TGCAGCGTTGCACTGACAAGGGGCGACGAAAAACTGTTTTTT.

The chain uses TRBV5-1 and TRBJ2-7; D ambiguous. Trimming cost V 0 bases and J 1 base, with 8 bases left between them. CDR1 is SGHRS, CDR2 YFSETQ, per germline. The CDR3 covers 14 residues. The CDR3 region is CASSLGPPSYEQYF. CDR3 bases: TGCGCCAGCAGCTTGGGTCCTCCTTCCTACGAGCAGTACTTC. The full variable domain, with the rest looked up from reference TRBV5-1 and TRBJ2-7, is KAGVTQTPRYLIKTRGQQVTLSCSPISGHRSVSWYQQTPGQGLQFLFEYFSETQRNKGNFPGRFSGRQFSNSRSEMNVSTLELGDSALYLCASSLGPPSYEQYFGPGTRLTVT.

This clone was counted a few times. V gene TRBV30 combines with J gene TRBJ2-7, with D perhaps TRBD1 or TRBD2 (5 bases each). The CDR3 is 12 residues long. V was clipped by 2 bases and J by 7 bases, with 12 bases between them. From germline, CDR1 is GTSNPN and CDR2 SVGIG (reference sequence). The CDR3: CAWSPHGGEQYF. In nucleotides, the CDR3 is TGTGCCTGGAGTCCGCATGGGGGTGAGCAGTACTTC.

V usage is TRBV29-1 and J usage is TRBJ1-4; D is unresolved. The CDR3 length is 13 residues. In germline, CDR1 is SQVTM, CDR2 ANQGSEA. The V end was cut by 7 bases, the J end by 7 bases, with 16 bases between. The CDR3 region has the DNA TGCAGCGCCGAAAGGGCAGCGGGTGAAAAACTGTTTTTT. Residues: CSAERAAGEKLFF.

The chain links TRBV10-3 to TRBJ2-1; TRBD1 matches at 8 bases. Losses at the gene ends were 0 bases for V and 5 bases for J; bases not matched to a gene: 6. CDR1 is ENHRY, CDR2 SYGVKD, per germline. The CDR3 sequence is 16 residues long. The CDR3 region is CAISESRQGADNEQFF. The CDR3 coding sequence is TGTGCCATCAGTGAGTCGAGGCAGGGGGCCGACAATGAGCAGTTCTTC.

The chain uses TRBV29-1 and TRBJ2-6; D is unclear. The V end lost 6 bases, the J end lost 0 bases, and 12 bases lay between the germline ends. The CDR3 covers 15 residues. Germline V gene sequence: CDR1 SQVTM, CDR2 ANQGSEA. The CDR3 nucleotides are TGCAGCGTGACACTAACAAGCTCTGGGGCCAACGTCCTGACTTTC. Its protein product is CSVTLTSSGANVLTF.

V is TRBV5-4 and J is TRBJ1-1; 8 nucleotides line up with TRBD1. In germline, CDR1 is SGHNT, CDR2 YYREEE (reference sequence). J gave up 5 bases and V 5 bases, and 2 bases lay outside the gene matches. The CDR3 sequence is 12 residues long. CDR3: CASSTGGTEAFF. The CDR3 bases are TGTGCCAGCAGTACAGGGGGGACTGAAGCTTTCTTT. The whole variable domain, filled in from reference TRBV5-4 and TRBJ1-1, reads ETGVTQSPTHLIKTRGQQVTLRCSSQSGHNTVSWYQQALGQGPQFIFQYYREEENGRGNFPPRFSGLQFPNYSSELNVNALELDDSALYLCASSTGGTEAFFGQGTRLTVV.

The V call is TRBV29-1, the J call TRBJ1-5; no clear D. In germline, CDR1 is SQVTM, CDR2 ANQGSEA. The CDR3 covers 13 residues. V was pared by 6 bases and J by 5 bases, with 14 bases between. The CDR3 coding sequence is TGCAGCGTGGCCACCGGGCCAGATCAGCCCCAGCATTTT. It yields the protein CSVATGPDQPQHF.

A word on this clone: Distinct nucleotide sequences in the sample also encode this CDR3. Written as DNA, the CDR3 is TGCAGCGTTGAGACTAGCGGGAGTTCCTACAATGAGCAGTTCTTC. Residues: CSVETSGSSYNEQFF. V is TRBV29-1 and J is TRBJ2-1, with 12 nucleotides matching TRBD2. With 3 bases clipped from V and 1 base from J, the junction kept 1 base outside the gene matches. The germline V gene has CDR1 SQVTM and CDR2 ANQGSEA. This CDR3 has 15 amino acids.

The V call is TRBV6-1, the J call TRBJ1-4; 7 bases match TRBD1. The CDR3 has 14 amino acids. CDR1 MNHNS and CDR2 SASEGT come from the germline V gene. V gave up 6 bases and J gave up 6 bases; unmatched junction bases: 7. As DNA, the CDR3 is TGTGCCAGCAGGACAGGGTTCCTCGATGAAAAACTGTTTTTT. Translated, it gives CASRTGFLDEKLFF.

This clone was found a few times. The chain combines TRBV30 with TRBJ2-7; D not certain. In germline, CDR1 is GTSNPN, CDR2 SVGIG (reference sequence). V was trimmed by 2 bases and J by 3 bases, leaving 14 bases between them. This CDR3 contains 14 residues. The CDR3 reads CAWSPSPRSYEQYF. The CDR3 DNA reads as TGTGCCTGGAGTCCCTCCCCCCGGAGCTACGAGCAGTACTTC.

The rearrangement links TRBV29-1 to TRBJ2-3; 10 bases line up with TRBD2. The ends lost 4 bases at V and 4 bases at J; junction bases unmatched: 8. Looked up from germline, CDR1 is SQVTM and CDR2 is ANQGSEA. The CDR3 is made up of 15 amino acids. CDR3 in DNA: TGCAGCGTTGGGATACTAGCGGGGAGGGCAGATACGCAGTATTTT. Translation: CSVGILAGRADTQYF.

The chain links TRBV29-1 to TRBJ2-7, with D possibly called TRBD1 or TRBD2 (6 bases each). This CDR3 spans 11 amino acids. The ends were cut back, 6 bases at V and 9 bases at J, with 15 bases in the middle. Germline loops: CDR1 SQVTM, CDR2 ANQGSEA. The CDR3 DNA sequence: TGCAGCGTCGACCTGGGGGGCGGGCAGTACTTC. Translated: CSVDLGGGQYF.

This clone showed up just a few times. V and J are TRBV6-5 and TRBJ1-6; D call uncertain. The germline CDR1 and CDR2 sequences are MNHEY and SVGAGI. CDR3 length: 12 amino acids. Trimming took off 6 bases at V and 9 bases at J, with 9 bases between the two ends. For the CDR3, the DNA is TGTGCCAGCAGGGATTCAATTTCACCCCTCCACTTT. Its translation is CASRDSISPLHF.

The gene calls are TRBV4-1 and TRBJ2-1; D possibly corresponds to TRBD2 (6 bases). V shed 0 bases and J shed 3 bases, with 9 bases lying between them. In germline, CDR1 is MGHRA, CDR2 YSYEKL. CDR3 length: 15 amino acids. The chain's CDR3 is CASSQEVGGYNEQFF. Written as DNA, the CDR3 is TGCGCCAGCAGCCAAGAGGTGGGGGGCTACAATGAGCAGTTCTTC.

This rearrangement joins TRBV7-9 to TRBJ1-1; D gene ambiguous. Between the trimmed V and J ends, which lost 0 bases and 6 bases, there was a span of 8 bases. Germline V gene data show CDR1 as SEHNR and CDR2 as FQNEAQ (reference sequence). The CDR3 spans 13 residues. This CDR3 is CASSLARTAEAFF. The CDR3 DNA follows: TGTGCCAGCAGCTTAGCAAGAACAGCTGAAGCTTTCTTT. The full variable domain, rest sourced from reference TRBV7-9 and TRBJ1-1, is DTGVSQNPRHKITKRGQNVTFRCDPISEHNRLYWYRQTLGQGPEFLTYFQNEAQLEKSRLLSDRFSAERPKGSFSTLEIQRTEQGDSAMYLCASSLARTAEAFFGQGTRLTVV.

This clone was found a few times. The chain couples TRBV7-9 to TRBJ2-3, with 8 bases lining up with TRBD2. The CDR3 is 15 residues long. V lost 3 bases, J lost 6 bases, and 8 bases stayed unmatched. The V gene's germline CDR1 is SEHNR and CDR2 FQNEAQ (reference sequence). The CDR3 bases are TGTGCCAGCAGCTTCTCCAGGGCTAGCGGGGATACGCAGTATTTT. This translates into CASSFSRASGDTQYF.

The V gene is TRBV9, the J gene TRBJ2-7; possibly TRBD2 for D (5 bases). Germline assignment: CDR1 SGDLS and CDR2 YYNGEE. V lost 4 bases, J lost 7 bases, and 15 bases lay in between. This CDR3 has 13 amino acids. The CDR3 sequence: CASSSHPGGEQYF. The CDR3 DNA reads TGTGCCAGCAGCTCCCATCCCGGAGGAGAGCAGTACTTC.

CDR3 loop: CASNRGVATEAFF. The CDR3 nucleotides are TGTGCCAGTAACCGCGGGGTGGCCACTGAAGCTTTCTTT. The chain combines TRBV19 with TRBJ1-1, with D hard to call. V gave up 7 bases and J gave up 4 bases, with 13 bases separating them. This CDR3 contains 13 residues. Germline CDR1 reads LNHDA; CDR2 reads SQIVND (reference sequence).

This clone showed up just a few times. The chain uses TRBV4-1 and TRBJ1-4; the D is unclear. The V gene's germline CDR1 is MGHRA and CDR2 YSYEKL. V lost 5 bases and J lost 3, with 13 bases in between. The CDR3 length is 15 residues. The CDR3, as DNA: TGCGCCAGCAGCGAGCGCGTCGGATCTAATGAAAAACTGTTTTTT. As protein: CASSERVGSNEKLFF.

There are a few counts of this clone. J is TRBJ2-7 and V is TRBV14; the D gene could be TRBD1 or TRBD2 (5 bases each). Looked up from germline, CDR1 is SGHDN and CDR2 is FVKESK. The V gene lost 6 bases and the J gene lost 0 bases, with 15 bases spanning the gap. The CDR3 covers 15 residues. CDR3 DNA sequence: TGTGCCAGCAGGTCCCAGGGTGGGACCTCCTACGAGCAGTACTTC. Its protein is CASRSQGGTSYEQYF.

V and J are TRBV29-1 and TRBJ2-1; D is ambiguous. This CDR3 contains 12 residues. Germline V gene sequence: CDR1 SQVTM, CDR2 ANQGSEA. Between the trimmed V and J ends, which lost 7 bases and 5 bases, there was a span of 12 bases. CDR3 sequence (DNA): TGCAGCGCCACCCGAAGCGACAATGAGCAGTTCTTC. Translating gives CSATRSDNEQFF.

This clone was seen only a few times. CDR3 residues: CASSPGAVGQPQHF. The CDR3 bases are TGTGCCAGCTCGCCTGGGGCAGTCGGACAGCCCCAGCATTTT. The chain employs TRBV18 and TRBJ1-5; weak D call: TRBD1 (5 bases). V was clipped by 6 bases and J by 7 bases, with 16 bases between them. CDR3 length: 14 amino acids. Germline V gives CDR1 KGHSH, CDR2 LQKENI. Full variable domain (missing parts from reference TRBV18 and TRBJ1-5): NAGVMQNPRHLVRRRGQEARLRCSPMKGHSHVYWYRQLPEEGLKFMVYLQKENIIDESGMPKERFSAEFPKEGPSILRIQQVVRGDSAAYFCASSPGAVGQPQHFGDGTRLSIL.

This clone has just a few counts. The chain is built from TRBV4-2 and TRBJ1-3; D gene ambiguous. CDR3 size: 15 residues. The germline CDR1 and CDR2 sequences are LGHNA and YNFKEQ. Trimming left V 0 bases short and J 4 bases short, with 10 bases between. The DNA for the CDR3 is TGTGCCAGCAGCCAAGATCTGGGTAACGGAAACACCATATATTTT. Encoded protein: CASSQDLGNGNTIYF.